This T cell receptor beta chain was retrieved from a study of shared clonotypes between healthy human individuals. The CDR3 covers 13 residues. Germline CDR1 is ENHRY and CDR2 is SYGVKD. V shed 8 bases and J 4 bases; nucleotides not matched to a gene: 6. The data were produced by immunoSEQ multiplex PCR, yet TCRdb's version contains in-frame clones alone and is incomplete. This table has 1 million to 1.2 million clones, roughly 80% appearing once. In its sample, this clone was seen once. This chain joins TRBV10-3 and TRBJ2-3, with 7 bases that match TRBD2. The source of this sequence is a man aged 18 to 30 in good health. Some clones in this sample may be carry-over from other donors' samples. The source material was memory CD4+ T cells from PBMCs. The subset is: CD45RA-negative fraction. The CDR3 loop is CAIRREGSDTQYF. In nucleotides, the CDR3 is TGTGCCATCCGGAGGGAGGGATCAGATACGCAGTATTTT.